One and the same sample provided the 20 T cell receptor beta chains below, sequenced in a study of blood T cell repertoires in COVID-19. The protocol was immunoSEQ multiplex PCR, while the TCRdb copy is restricted to in-frame clones and leaves out a portion. Of some 28,000 clones listed, less than 80% are singletons. Input material: peripheral blood. The receptors shown here come from a man between 65 and 80 years old with acute or convalescent COVID-19.

The chain carries TRBV7-8 and TRBJ2-7; D possibly corresponds to TRBD1 (6 bases). V was shortened by 5 bases and J by 0 bases, with 11 bases between the two germline ends. Germline values: CDR1 SGHVS, CDR2 FQNEAQ. CDR3 length: 14 residues. In DNA form, the CDR3 reads TGTGCCAGCAGCCAACGGGACAACTCCTACGAGCAGTACTTC. Its translation is CASSQRDNSYEQYF.

This sequence joins TRBV6-2 or TRBV6-3 and TRBJ1-5; D is unresolved. Germline CDR1 reads MNHEY; CDR2 reads SVGEGT. The CDR3 totals 14 residues. The ends were cut back, 3 bases at V and 2 bases at J, with 8 bases in the middle. CDR3 sequence: CASSYLSGNQPQHF. In DNA form, the CDR3 reads TGTGCCAGCAGTTATTTGTCCGGCAATCAGCCCCAGCATTTT.

V and J are TRBV18 and TRBJ2-3, with 9 nucleotides matching TRBD1. Germline V gene sequence: CDR1 KGHSH, CDR2 LQKENI. The CDR3 loop spans 15 amino acids. With 6 bases clipped from V and 4 bases from J, the junction kept 8 bases outside the gene matches. The CDR3 spells CASSPGTGLADTQYF. CDR3 DNA: TGTGCCAGCTCTCCCGGGACAGGGCTTGCAGATACGCAGTATTTT.

The chain is built from TRBV28 and TRBJ2-1; 7 bases fit TRBD1. V was clipped by 2 bases and J by 5 bases; unmatched bases: 6. The germline V gene has CDR1 MDHEN and CDR2 SYDVKM. This CDR3 spans 15 amino acids. The CDR3 spells CASSLEEGAHNEQFF. CDR3 coding DNA: TGTGCCAGCAGTTTAGAAGAGGGGGCCCACAATGAGCAGTTCTTC.

The chain employs TRBV7-3 and TRBJ2-1; a weak D match, TRBD2 (6 bases). The germline V and J ends were trimmed by 4 bases and 7 bases, with 14 bases remaining between them. Germline CDR1 is SGHTA and CDR2 is FQGTGA. CDR3 length equals 14 residues. CDR3: CASSSPNGGNEQFF. The CDR3 DNA sequence: TGTGCCAGCAGCTCTCCAAATGGGGGGAATGAGCAGTTCTTC. Based on the CDR3 plus reference TRBV7-3 and TRBJ2-1, the full variable domain is GAGVSQTPSNKVTEKGKYVELRCDPISGHTALYWYRQSLGQGPEFLIYFQGTGAADDSGLPNDRFFAVRPEGSVSTLKIQRTERGDSAVYLCASSSPNGGNEQFFGPGTRLTVL.

The rearrangement joins TRBV3-1 (or the pseudogene TRBV3-2) to TRBJ2-2, with D perhaps matching TRBD2 (6 bases). CDR1 is LGHDT, CDR2 YNNKEL, per germline (reference sequence). The V and J ends lost 0 bases and 4 bases respectively, with 18 bases between them. The length of the CDR3 is 18 residues. CDR3 loop: CASSQDTPRAGGTGELFF. The CDR3 nucleotides read TGTGCCAGCAGCCAAGACACCCCGAGGGCCGGGGGCACCGGGGAGCTGTTTTTT.

The rearrangement links TRBV25-1 to TRBJ2-3; TRBD2 matches 7 bases. The V segment lost 2 bases and the J segment 9 bases; nucleotides outside the gene matches: 11. The CDR3 totals 15 residues. Germline V gene data show CDR1 as MGHDK and CDR2 as SYGVNS. The CDR3 DNA reads TGTGCCAGCAGTGAACGCGGGAGTGTGGAAGGGACGCAGTATTTT. Encoded protein: CASSERGSVEGTQYF. Drawing the rest from reference TRBV25-1 and TRBJ2-3, the complete variable domain is EADIYQTPRYLVIGTGKKITLECSQTMGHDKMYWYQQDPGMELHLIHYSYGVNSTEKGDLSSESTVSRIRTEHFPLTLESARPSHTSQYLCASSERGSVEGTQYFGPGTRLTVL.

The chain uses TRBV12-3 or TRBV12-4 and TRBJ1-3; D is uncertain. The CDR3 sequence is 13 residues long. The V and J ends lost 6 bases and 0 bases respectively, with 6 bases between them. CDR3 residues: CASRQTSGNTIYF. CDR3 coding DNA: TGTGCCAGCAGACAGACCTCTGGAAACACCATATATTTT.

The chain links TRBV4-1 to TRBJ2-4; 7 nucleotides agree with TRBD1. Germline V gene data show CDR1 as MGHRA and CDR2 as YSYEKL. The CDR3 totals 16 residues. V shed 1 base and J 2 bases; nucleotides not matched to a gene: 5. The CDR3 bases are TGCGCCAGCAGCCAAGCGCGACAGGGAACCAAAAACATTCAGTACTTC. Translation: CASSQARQGTKNIQYF.

The J gene is TRBJ2-1, the V gene TRBV29-1; D is uncertain. Germline CDR1 reads SQVTM; CDR2 reads ANQGSEA. V was clipped by 6 bases and J by 1 base, with 4 bases between them. There are 11 residues in the CDR3. CDR3 sequence reads: CSVQSYNEQFF. The CDR3 DNA reads TGCAGCGTCCAATCCTACAATGAGCAGTTCTTC.

This clone was detected only once. The gene calls are TRBV3-1 (or the pseudogene TRBV3-2) and TRBJ1-1, with D unresolved. CDR3 length: 13 amino acids. In germline, CDR1 is LGHDT, CDR2 YNNKEL (reference sequence). V was pared by 4 bases and J by 1 base, with 7 bases between. The CDR3 here is CASSREGNTEAFF. The CDR3 coding sequence is TGTGCCAGCAGCCGGGAGGGGAACACTGAAGCTTTCTTT.

J is TRBJ2-2 and V is TRBV21-1; the table gives TRBD2 as D, unverified against the DNA. TRBV21-1 is marked as a pseudogene. The CDR3 length is 17 residues. CDR3 loop: CASSRQRASGDTGELFF. The CDR3 DNA sequence: TGTGCCAGCAGCAGGCAGCGGGCTAGCGGAGACACCGGGGAGCTGTTTTTT.

The DNA for the CDR3 is TGTGCCAGCTCAACAACAGGGAACTATGGCTACACCTTC. It translates to CASSTTGNYGYTF. The gene calls are TRBV18 and TRBJ1-2; TRBD1 is a possible D gene (6 bases). Trimming shortened V by 5 bases and J by 2 bases, and 9 bases separated the two germline ends. Germline V lookup: CDR1 KGHSH, CDR2 LQKENI. The CDR3 runs to 13 residues.

This chain joins TRBV24-1 and TRBJ2-7; D remains ambiguous. Trimming pared 4 bases from V and 6 bases from J, leaving 15 bases between. The CDR3 length is 14 residues. CDR1 and CDR2 (germline): KGHDR, SFDVKD. This CDR3 reads CATSESGTTGEQYF. Here the CDR3 DNA reads TGTGCCACCAGTGAATCAGGAACGACCGGCGAGCAGTACTTC.

The chain links TRBV30 to TRBJ2-3; 13 positions agree with TRBD2. The CDR3 is made up of 15 amino acids. V dropped 2 bases and J dropped 5; count of bases not matched to a gene: 4. Germline V lookup: CDR1 GTSNPN, CDR2 SVGIG (reference sequence). The CDR3 reads CAWSRLAGGQDTQYF. CDR3 sequence (DNA): TGTGCCTGGAGTCGACTAGCGGGGGGCCAAGATACGCAGTATTTT.

There are a few counts of this clone. This chain links TRBV6-5 with TRBJ1-1; D may be TRBD1 (6 bases). Looked up from germline, CDR1 is MNHEY and CDR2 is SVGAGI. With 4 bases removed from V and 5 bases from J, the gap between germline ends came to 17 bases. The CDR3 is made up of 15 amino acids. The chain's CDR3 is CASSFQEGVWTEAFF. DNA of the CDR3: TGTGCCAGCAGTTTTCAAGAGGGGGTTTGGACTGAAGCTTTCTTT.

The chain recombines TRBV7-6 with TRBJ2-3; 10 bases are shared with TRBD2. The CDR3 consists of 15 residues. V lost 3 bases to trimming and J lost 1 base; unmatched junction nucleotides: 1. The V gene's germline CDR1 is SGHVS and CDR2 FNYEAQ. CDR3 nucleotides: TGTGCCAGCAGCTTGCTAGCGGGGGGCACAGATACGCAGTATTTT. It codes for CASSLLAGGTDTQYF.

The chain uses TRBV4-2 and TRBJ1-3, with D unresolved. V gave up 4 bases and J gave up 4 bases, with 11 bases separating them. CDR1 LGHNA and CDR2 YNFKEQ come from the germline V gene. This CDR3 has 14 residues. The CDR3 is CASSRGGNGNTIYF. CDR3 nucleotides: TGTGCCAGCAGCCGTGGAGGGAACGGAAACACCATATATTTT.

The genes are TRBV11-2 and TRBJ2-2; 7 bases are a match to TRBD2. The CDR3 is 15 residues long. J gave up 3 bases and V 2 bases, and 3 bases lay outside the gene matches. CDR1 is SGHAT, CDR2 FQNNGV, per germline. CDR3 protein: CASSLPGGYTGELFF. CDR3 sequence (DNA): TGTGCCAGCAGCTTACCGGGGGGATACACCGGGGAGCTGTTTTTT.

CDR3 DNA: TGTGCCAGCAGTATCAACAATCAGCCCCAGCATTTT. Its protein is CASSINNQPQHF. The genes are TRBV28 and TRBJ1-5; no clear D gene. V lost 5 bases and J lost 3, with 5 bases in between. Germline-derived CDR1 and CDR2 are MDHEN and SYDVKM. The CDR3 length is 12 residues.